The clone carrying this T cell receptor beta chain has just a few counts. The antigen remains undetermined. Investigators profiled TCR beta VDJ and CDR3 from genomic DNA template. TCRdb re-called the reads with MiXCR, one entry per CDR3 protein. The sample contains under 150,000 distinct CDR3 sequences, about 40% of which appear only once. V gave up 4 bases and J gave up 4 bases, with 13 bases separating them. The CDR3 loop spans 15 amino acids. Germline values: CDR1 LGHNA, CDR2 YSLEER. The source of the sample is a study of CD8+CD57+ T cells in acquired aplastic anemia. Overall study context: CD4+ and CD8+ cells, once sorted, gave DNA averaging roughly 3.2 ug.

CD8+CD57+ cell expansion, shown by flow cytometry, had occurred in the patients selected for sequencing. Blood samples were obtained from patients who had received no prior therapy. Points from the study as a whole: Patients shared just under 30 CD8+ CDR3 sequences with controls. No significant patient-versus-control difference appeared in CD8+ Simpson's diversity.

Sequenced input: sorted CD4+, CD8+, or CD8+CD57+ T cells (not recorded which) from PBMCs. J is TRBJ1-4 and V is TRBV4-3; maybe TRBD1 (5 bases). The clonotype comes from a human donor with aplastic anemia. The chain's CDR3 is CASSPQGVNNEKLFF. The CDR3, as DNA: TGCGCCAGCAGCCCCCAAGGGGTTAATAATGAAAAACTGTTTTTT.